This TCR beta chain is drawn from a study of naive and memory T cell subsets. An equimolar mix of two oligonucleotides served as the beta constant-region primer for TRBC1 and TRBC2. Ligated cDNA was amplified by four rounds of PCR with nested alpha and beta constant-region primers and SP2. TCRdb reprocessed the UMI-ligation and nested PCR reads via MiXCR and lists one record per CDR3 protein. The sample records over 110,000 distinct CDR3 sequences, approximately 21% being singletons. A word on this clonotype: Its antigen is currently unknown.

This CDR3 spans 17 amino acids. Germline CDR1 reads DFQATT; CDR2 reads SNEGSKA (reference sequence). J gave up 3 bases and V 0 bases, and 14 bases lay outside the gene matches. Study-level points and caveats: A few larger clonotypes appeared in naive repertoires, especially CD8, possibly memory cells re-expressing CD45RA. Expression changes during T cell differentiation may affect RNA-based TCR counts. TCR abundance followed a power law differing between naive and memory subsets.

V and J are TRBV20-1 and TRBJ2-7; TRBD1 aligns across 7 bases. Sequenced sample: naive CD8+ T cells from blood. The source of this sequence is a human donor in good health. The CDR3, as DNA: TGCAGTGCTAGAGATTATTTAGGGCAGGGGGTGAACTACGAGCAGTACTTC. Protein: CSARDYLGQGVNYEQYF.